The source of this TCR beta chain is a study of blood T cell repertoires in COVID-19. Study information: T cells, B-cell-depleted T cells, or PBMCs provided the cDNA or gDNA that served as material.

CDR3 length: 18 residues. J lost 0 bases, V lost 2 bases, and 10 bases had no gene match. Germline V CDR1 and CDR2: LGHDT, YNNKEL (reference sequence). Assay: immunoSEQ multiplex PCR; the TCRdb copy retains only in-frame clones and omits some. The sample shows roughly 340,000 clones, 80% to 90% of them seen only once. The source material was PBMCs or T cells enriched from blood (not recorded which). This TCR was recovered from a man aged 40-55 years in a cohort exposed to, infected with or recovered from COVID-19 (not recorded which). This chain links TRBV3-1 (or the pseudogene TRBV3-2) with TRBJ2-5; 9 bases line up with TRBD2. This CDR3 is CASSQKGLAGQNQETQYF. The CDR3 DNA sequence: TGTGCCAGCAGCCAAAAGGGGCTAGCGGGGCAAAACCAAGAGACCCAGTACTTC.